These 8 T cell receptor beta chains came from one sample sequenced in a study of blood T cell repertoires in COVID-19. This table comes from immunoSEQ multiplex PCR, and its TCRdb copy is limited to in-frame clones, with some not included. In the table there are roughly 290,000 clones, 90% of which are singletons. The sequenced sample consisted of PBMCs or T cells enriched from blood (not recorded which). The receptors shown here come from a young woman with acute COVID-19.

V is TRBV7-9 and J is TRBJ1-2; 8 nucleotides line up with TRBD1. The germline V gene encodes CDR1 SEHNR and CDR2 FQNEAQ (reference sequence). CDR3 length: 17 residues. The V segment lost 3 bases and the J segment 3 bases; nucleotides outside the gene matches: 12. The CDR3 here is CASSLRPPQGEDYGYTF. As DNA, the CDR3 is TGTGCCAGCAGCTTGCGCCCCCCACAGGGGGAAGACTATGGCTACACCTTC.

The genes are TRBV10-3 and TRBJ2-7; 12 nucleotides align to TRBD2. Trimming removed 3 bases from V and 2 bases from J; junction bases left unmatched: 2. Germline CDR1 and CDR2: ENHRY and SYGVKD. There are 15 residues in the CDR3. DNA of the CDR3: TGTGCCATCAGTGAAGGACTAGCGGGGACCTACGAGCAGTACTTC. Protein product: CAISEGLAGTYEQYF.

The chain employs TRBV6-5 and TRBJ2-1; 8 bases are shared with TRBD2. V gave up 0 bases and J gave up 8 bases; unmatched junction bases: 6. Germline CDR1 is MNHEY and CDR2 is SVGAGI. The CDR3 totals 15 residues. CDR3 amino acids: CASSYSPGLADEQFF. As DNA, the CDR3 is TGTGCCAGCAGTTACTCCCCAGGACTAGCCGATGAGCAGTTCTTC.

This clone was observed once. The J gene is TRBJ2-1, the V gene TRBV6-2 or TRBV6-3, with 10 bases matching TRBD2. With V trimmed by 0 bases and J by 12 bases, 8 bases remained unmatched. The V gene's germline CDR1 is MNHEY and CDR2 SVGEGT. This CDR3 is 15 amino acids long. Here the CDR3 DNA reads TGTGCCAGCAGTTACTCCTCTAGCGGGAGTTCCGCGCAGTTCTTC. It is translated as CASSYSSSGSSAQFF.

This clone was seen only a few times. The rearrangement uses TRBV18 and TRBJ2-7, with a weak D call TRBD2 (5 bases). CDR1 is KGHSH, CDR2 LQKENI, per germline. The germline V and J ends were trimmed by 4 bases and 5 bases, with 12 bases remaining between them. The CDR3 runs 13 residues. The CDR3 loop reads CASSRTGLDEQYF. CDR3 nucleotide sequence: TGTGCCAGCTCACGGACGGGGTTGGACGAGCAGTACTTC.

This clone was counted a single time. The chain employs TRBV7-8 and TRBJ2-3; TRBD2 matches at 8 bases. The germline CDR1 and CDR2 sequences are SGHVS and FQNEAQ. Unmatched junction bases numbered 8, after V lost 2 bases and J lost 4 bases. The CDR3 covers 16 residues. The CDR3: CASSLHNGRAPDTQYF. The CDR3 nucleotides are TGTGCCAGCAGCTTACATAACGGGAGGGCCCCAGATACGCAGTATTTT.

This rearrangement joins TRBV7-2 to TRBJ2-7; D not resolved. Looked up from germline, CDR1 is SGHTA and CDR2 is FQGNSA. The CDR3 spans 16 residues. Trimming removed 3 bases from V and 2 bases from J, with 17 bases in between. The CDR3 DNA sequence: TGTGCCAGCAGCTTGCATAGTTCCCCCCCAACCTACGAGCAGTACTTC. Residues: CASSLHSSPPTYEQYF.

This rearrangement joins TRBV18 to TRBJ1-6; D uncertain. This CDR3 has 13 residues. Trimming removed 5 bases from V and 8 bases from J, with 10 bases in between. Germline values: CDR1 KGHSH, CDR2 LQKENI. As DNA, the CDR3 is TGTGCCAGCTCAGCGAATGAGGATTCACCCCTCCACTTT. Translated, it gives CASSANEDSPLHF. Full variable domain (rest looked up from reference TRBV18 and TRBJ1-6): NAGVMQNPRHLVRRRGQEARLRCSPMKGHSHVYWYRQLPEEGLKFMVYLQKENIIDESGMPKERFSAEFPKEGPSILRIQQVVRGDSAAYFCASSANEDSPLHFGNGTRLTVT.